The TCR beta chain described here comes from a study of identical twins. TCRdb analysed the 5' RACE reads with MiXCR anew, one entry per CDR3 protein. Found here are about 730,000 distinct CDR3 sequences, roughly 20% of them singletons; the top ten hold 4% to 5.5%. This clonotype was picked up many times. This CDR3 comprises 15 residues. The germline V gene has CDR1 SGHTA and CDR2 FQGNSA. Trimming stripped 5 bases from V and 5 bases from J, with 18 bases between. The sample was also linked to a second study, of T cells expressing NK-cell markers.

The receptor comes from a woman between 18 and 30 years old in good health. The material sequenced was PBMCs. This rearrangement joins TRBV7-2 to TRBJ1-2, with D possibly TRBD1 on 6 matching bases. The DNA for the CDR3 is TGTGCCAGCAGCACGGACAGCCTTGGAACTTATGGCTACACCTTC. Residues: CASSTDSLGTYGYTF.